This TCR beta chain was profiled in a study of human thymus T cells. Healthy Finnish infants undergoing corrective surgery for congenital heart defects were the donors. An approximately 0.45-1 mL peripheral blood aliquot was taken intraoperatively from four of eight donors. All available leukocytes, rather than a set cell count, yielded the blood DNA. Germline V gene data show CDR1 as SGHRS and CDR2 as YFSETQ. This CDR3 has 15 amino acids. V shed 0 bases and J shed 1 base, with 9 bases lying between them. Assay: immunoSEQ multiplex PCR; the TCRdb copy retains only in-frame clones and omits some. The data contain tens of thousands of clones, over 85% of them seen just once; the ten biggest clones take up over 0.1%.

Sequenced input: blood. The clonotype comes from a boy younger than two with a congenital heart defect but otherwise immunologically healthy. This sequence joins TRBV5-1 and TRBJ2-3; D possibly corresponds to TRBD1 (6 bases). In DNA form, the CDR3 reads TGCGCCAGCAGCTTGGGGACAGCGGGCACAGATACGCAGTATTTT. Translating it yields CASSLGTAGTDTQYF.